The rows below give T cell receptor beta chains drawn from one sample of a study of human T cells and chemical hapten exposure. TCRdb recomputed calls from the RACE reads with MiXCR, one row per CDR3 protein. The sample lists around 380,000 distinct CDR3 sequences, roughly 5% seen once, with approximately 2.1% in the top ten. The sample in question was whole blood, obtained in connection with sensitization to the hapten diphenylcyclopropenone (DPC). The receptors were gathered from a woman in her fifties or sixties with alopecia areata. Some clones in this sample may be carry-over from other donors' samples. Each CDR3 is given without its conserved first and last residue.

j_call	v_call	cdr3_length	cdr3_aa
TRBJ1-1	TRBV20-1	13	SARDFPGQGSEAF
TRBJ2-7	TRBV9	12	ASSVEGGSDEQY
TRBJ1-4	TRBV3-1	15	ASSQLTGGTTNEKLF
TRBJ2-7	TRBV29-1	10	SVRTFTYEQY
TRBJ2-5	TRBV2	12	ASSGTEVQETQY
TRBJ2-1	TRBV6-5	14	ASSFPSGQGYDEQF
TRBJ2-3	TRBV20-1	10	SALPSTDTQY
TRBJ2-3	TRBV20-1	12	SARDFAGVDTQY
TRBJ2-2	TRBV3-1	11	ASSPLQPGELF
TRBJ1-2	TRBV20-1	13	SARDLSGGSFGYT
TRBJ2-3	TRBV5-6	14	ASSLAVTSNSDTQY
TRBJ1-6	TRBV9	11	ASRHLSNSPLH
TRBJ1-3	TRBV4-2	13	ASSQDPGRENTIY
TRBJ2-5	TRBV6-5	15	ASSYGGQPYGRETQY
TRBJ2-2	TRBV4-1	13	ASSQDFGPTGELF
TRBJ2-7	TRBV10-3	10	AIGTSGNRQY
TRBJ2-2	TRBV7-2	12	ASRSTGVAGELF
TRBJ1-4	TRBV12-3/TRBV12-4	13	ASSLVPGQGEKLF
TRBJ2-7	TRBV14	13	ASSTGLGGTYEQY
TRBJ2-1	TRBV9	11	ASSPGTVGEQF
TRBJ2-1	TRBV5-1	12	ASSLKDRGHEQF
TRBJ2-2	TRBV7-2	13	ASSTGGTNTGELF
TRBJ1-5	TRBV5-6	14	ASSSSLAVRNQPQH
TRBJ2-2	TRBV4-2	15	ASSQGLAGGLTGELF
TRBJ1-5	TRBV6-1	13	ASSEAGGQAQPQH
TRBJ1-1	TRBV12-3/TRBV12-4	12	ASSPDRASTEAF
TRBJ2-5	TRBV11-2	13	ASSLVLRGQETQY
TRBJ2-1	TRBV4-3	11	ASSLREGNEQF
TRBJ2-7	TRBV28	13	ASFGRGQGAYEQY
TRBJ1-5	TRBV27	11	ASSLSLDQPQH
TRBJ2-2	TRBV5-1	14	ASSLGSTKNTGELF
TRBJ2-5	TRBV28	14	ASSLKASGSQETQY
TRBJ2-2	TRBV21-1	15	ASSPVQKYRGAGELF
TRBJ2-7	TRBV2	12	ASSGGAGPYEQY
TRBJ1-4	TRBV20-1	10	SARVRTEKLF
TRBJ2-1	TRBV24-1	12	ATSVSRGNNEQF
TRBJ2-3	TRBV20-1	13	SVQPGLGIGQTQY
TRBJ2-1	TRBV12-3/TRBV12-4	13	ASSGGQGPLNEQF
TRBJ2-5	TRBV6-8	14	ASSYGYGAKGETQY
TRBJ2-3	TRBV13	12	ASSLGRALDTQY
TRBJ2-7	TRBV28	12	ASSLQGWTYEQY
TRBJ2-3	TRBV11-1	11	ASSRGESDTQY
TRBJ1-1	TRBV5-1	13	ASSLAAGPHTEAF
TRBJ2-6	TRBV6-6	13	ASLGTSSGANVLT
TRBJ2-2	TRBV18	14	ASSPFGQPNTGELF
TRBJ2-1	TRBV12-3/TRBV12-4	17	ASSLYGLAGGQSYNEQF
TRBJ1-5	TRBV27	11	ASRQGTNQPQH
TRBJ2-1	TRBV6-4	12	ASSEEDSANEQF
TRBJ2-5	TRBV20-1	11	SATGGFQETQY
TRBJ2-4	TRBV28	9	ASRALNIQY
TRBJ1-4	TRBV20-1	12	SARDLRGNEKLF
TRBJ1-2	TRBV21-1	16	ARPSRRSPGQGPYGYT
TRBJ1-4	TRBV12-5	13	ASGLGQGGILELF
TRBJ1-2	TRBV18	11	ASSPAINYGYT
TRBJ2-1	TRBV4-1	12	ASSPSGAYNEQF